The clone carrying this T cell receptor (beta chain) was observed a handful of times. This specimen comes from a study of response to subunit inactivated influenza vaccine. The CDR3 sequence is 12 residues long. Looked up from germline, CDR1 is SQVTM and CDR2 is ANQGSEA. V shed 5 bases and J 6 bases; nucleotides not matched to a gene: 6. TCRdb re-called the RT-PCR reads with MiXCR, one entry per CDR3 protein. The sample consists of about 620,000 distinct CDR3 sequences, 12% of them appearing once. The clonotype comes from a man aged 50 to 60 who received an inactivated influenza vaccine. The material was PBMCs from blood, obtained on the day of vaccination. V usage is TRBV29-1 and J usage is TRBJ2-7; TRBD1 matches at 8 bases. The CDR3 region is CSVWTGTSEQYF. The CDR3 coding sequence is TGCAGCGTTTGGACAGGGACGAGCGAGCAGTACTTC.